Detailed here is one TCR beta chain. Its specificity is not known. This record comes from a study of cytomegalovirus exposure and HLA in healthy donors. 60 Vbeta and 13 Jbeta primers were used in PCR. Libraries were prepared by immunoSEQ multiplex PCR; TCRdb keeps only in-frame clonotypes and omits some of them. Of 130,000 or so clones listed, 60% to 80% are singletons. Germline values: CDR1 LNHDA, CDR2 SQIVND (reference sequence). CDR3 size: 12 residues. Trimming pared 6 bases from V and 8 bases from J, leaving 13 bases between. Whole-study findings and limits: Association of a missense DCLRE1C variant with TCR beta V- and J-gene trimming was reported in a later analysis. Reported results showed that the classifier diagnosed cytomegalovirus status with high specificity and sensitivity.

The source is a woman aged 55-70 years in good health and CMV-seronegative. The sequenced sample consisted of PBMCs. V and J are TRBV19 and TRBJ1-1; no clear D gene. CDR3 residues: CASSADQREAFF. For the CDR3, the DNA is TGTGCCAGTAGCGCCGATCAGAGGGAAGCTTTCTTT.